This T cell receptor (beta chain) was recorded in a study of regulatory T cells in long-lasting Graves disease. Findings and caveats of the study: Small sample size may have lowered accuracy.

The TCR beta library used iRepertoire HTBI primers with Arm-PCR amplification of CDR3. One entry per CDR3 protein, called by TCRdb with MiXCR from the multiplex PCR reads. The profile covers a few hundred thousand distinct CDR3 sequences, with about 15% appearing a single time and 7.8% taken by the ten largest. Time point meaning: newly diagnosed GD, antithyroid drugs for less than 3 months. Following extraction of RNA from PBMCs, that RNA was used to make the TCR library. Ten or more counts support this clonotype. Its specificity is not known. This CDR3 comprises 13 residues. Per the germline V gene, CDR1 is SGHRS and CDR2 is YFSETQ. V was pared by 1 base and J by 3 bases, with 8 bases between. These same records also appear under a second study, on T cells in Graves' hyperthyroidism and ophthalmopathy. That work states: A lack of ophthalmopathy progression within 18 months defined stable Graves' hyperthyroidism.

Sequences were derived from peripheral blood mononuclear cells (PBMCs), sampled at new diagnosis, from a patient treated with antithyroid drugs. This clonotype was sampled from a woman aged 40 to 49 with Graves disease. V usage is TRBV5-1 and J usage is TRBJ2-7; D call uncertain. CDR3 in amino acids: CASSLNGYYEQYF. The CDR3 nucleotides read TGCGCCAGCAGCTTGAACGGATACTACGAGCAGTACTTC.